The 5 T cell receptor beta chains given below trace back to one sample, sequenced in a study of PD-1 blockade in classical Hodgkin lymphoma. Using immunoSEQ multiplex PCR, the repertoire was profiled, and TCRdb retains in-frame clones only, with some absent. Here the sample spans over 15,000 clones, roughly 87% being singletons. The time point was: newly diagnosed, previously untreated cHL patient sample. The source material was peripheral blood mononuclear cells (PBMCs). The receptors derive from a human donor with classical Hodgkin lymphoma.

This chain links TRBV7-9 with TRBJ1-1, with 7 bases identical to TRBD1. The trim removed 5 bases at V and 7 bases at J, leaving 10 bases unmatched. CDR1 SEHNR and CDR2 FQNEAQ come from the germline V gene (reference sequence). The CDR3 runs to 14 residues. The CDR3 DNA reads as TGTGCCAGCAGCCGACAGGGCGACTTCATTGAAGCTTTCTTT. Its translation is CASSRQGDFIEAFF.

The gene calls are TRBV19 and TRBJ2-7; possibly TRBD2 for D (5 bases). Germline CDR1 is LNHDA and CDR2 is SQIVND (reference sequence). The ends were cut back, 1 base at V and 3 bases at J, with 13 bases in the middle. There are 15 residues in the CDR3. CDR3 coding DNA: TGTGCCAGTAGTATAGTGGCGGGTAGTAACTACGAGCAGTACTTC. Protein: CASSIVAGSNYEQYF.

The table lists this clone with a few counts. In DNA form, the CDR3 reads TGTGCCATCGAGACGGGATTACCAGCACTAGCCAAAAACATTCAGTACTTC. Its translation: CAIETGLPALAKNIQYF. The V and J genes are TRBV10-3 and TRBJ2-4, with D tentatively TRBD2 (5 bases). Looked up from germline, CDR1 is ENHRY and CDR2 is SYGVKD. This CDR3 spans 17 amino acids. Trimming removed 8 bases at V and 0 bases at J, with 20 bases between.

V usage is TRBV30 and J usage is TRBJ1-4; D is unclear. Germline CDR1 is GTSNPN and CDR2 is SVGIG (reference sequence). CDR3 length: 15 residues. V lost 2 bases, J lost 3 bases, and 13 bases lay in between. The CDR3: CAWSPPGRSNEKLFF. The CDR3 DNA is TGTGCCTGGAGTCCCCCCGGGCGATCTAATGAAAAACTGTTTTTT.

This clone was counted only a few times. The rearrangement links TRBV4-3 to TRBJ2-1, with 9 positions matching TRBD2. V lost 0 bases to trimming and J lost 8 bases; unmatched junction nucleotides: 11. Germline V gene sequence: CDR1 LGHNA, CDR2 YSLEER. CDR3 length equals 17 residues. CDR3 sequence reads: CASSQDVASGVLDEQFF. The CDR3, as DNA: TGCGCCAGCAGCCAAGATGTGGCTAGCGGGGTTTTAGATGAGCAGTTCTTC.